The 16 T cell receptor beta chains presented below share a single source sample, sequenced in a study of blood T cell repertoires in COVID-19. Here immunoSEQ multiplex PCR was the method, and the copy in TCRdb shows in-frame clones only, minus some. Of around 190,000 clones detected, 60% to 85% appear once; the ten largest clones hold around 8.9%. Sequenced input: peripheral blood. The receptors derive from a woman in her 50s with active or convalescent COVID-19.

This clone came up many times. The rearrangement links TRBV13 to TRBJ1-1; the D is unclear. V lost 5 bases and J 5 bases, leaving 12 bases between the germline ends. This CDR3 region has 13 residues. The germline gives CDR1 PRHDT, CDR2 FYEKMQ (reference sequence). CDR3 coding DNA: TGTGCCAGCAGCACGAGACCGGGTACTGAAGCTTTCTTT. Translating gives CASSTRPGTEAFF.

The gene calls are TRBV24-1 and TRBJ1-1, with 8 bases identical to TRBD1. V lost 3 bases to trimming and J lost 1 base; unmatched junction nucleotides: 6. The CDR3 length is 16 residues. Germline V gene data show CDR1 as KGHDR and CDR2 as SFDVKD. Written as DNA, the CDR3 is TGTGCCACCAGTGATGCCGGGACAGGTCGGAACACTGAAGCTTTCTTT. It translates to CATSDAGTGRNTEAFF.

The CDR3 is CASSPTEGTEAFF. The CDR3 DNA reads as TGTGCCAGCAGCCCTACGGAGGGCACTGAAGCTTTCTTT. The chain recombines TRBV7-2 with TRBJ1-1, with D unclear. This CDR3 region has 13 residues. V gave up 5 bases and J gave up 4 bases, with 11 bases separating them. CDR1 is SGHTA, CDR2 FQGNSA, per germline.

This clone was recorded once. This chain links TRBV5-8 with TRBJ2-7, with unresolved D. Looked up from germline, CDR1 is SGHTS and CDR2 is YDEGEE. The CDR3 runs to 14 residues. Trimming pared 1 base from V and 3 bases from J, leaving 11 bases between. The CDR3 DNA sequence: TGTGCCAGCAGCTTGATCGGAACAGACTACGAGCAGTACTTC. Encoded protein: CASSLIGTDYEQYF.

The V and J genes are TRBV5-5 and TRBJ1-4, with D tentatively TRBD1 (6 bases). Germline-derived CDR1 and CDR2 are SGHKS and YYEKEE (reference sequence). V was pared by 0 bases and J by 3 bases, with 12 bases between. This CDR3 comprises 16 residues. CDR3 DNA: TGTGCCAGCAGCTTGGTCGCTACAGGGCCTAATGAAAAACTGTTTTTT. It yields the protein CASSLVATGPNEKLFF.

This chain's CDR3 is CASSEYGGIGNTIYF. In DNA, the CDR3 is TGTGCCAGCAGTGAATATGGAGGGATCGGAAACACCATATATTTT. The chain uses TRBV2 and TRBJ1-3; D remains unclear. Germline V gene sequence: CDR1 SNHLY, CDR2 FYNNEI. V was pared by 2 bases and J by 4 bases, with 12 bases between. The CDR3 contains 15 residues.

This rearrangement joins TRBV18 to TRBJ1-6, with TRBD1 matching 7 bases. Germline CDR1 KGHSH, CDR2 LQKENI. The CDR3 length is 17 residues. Losses at the gene ends were 2 bases for V and 3 bases for J; bases not matched to a gene: 7. The CDR3 reads CASSPFRSGGYNSPLHF. DNA of the CDR3: TGTGCCAGCTCACCATTTCGGTCAGGGGGCTATAATTCACCCCTCCACTTT.

This clone was counted once. V is TRBV19 and J is TRBJ1-5; 8 nucleotides align to TRBD1. Germline CDR1 is LNHDA and CDR2 is SQIVND (reference sequence). V trimming: 5 bases; J trimming: 2 bases; junction bases outside the gene matches: 8. CDR3 length: 16 residues. The CDR3 DNA reads TGTGCCAGTAGTCCACCAGGGGGACAGGGCAATCAGCCCCAGCATTTT. Translating gives CASSPPGGQGNQPQHF.

The chain joins TRBV5-8 to TRBJ1-5, with 7 bases aligning to TRBD1. The germline V gene has CDR1 SGHTS and CDR2 YDEGEE. This CDR3 is 15 amino acids long. The J segment lost 4 bases and the V segment lost 2 bases, leaving 6 bases of the junction unmatched. CDR3 coding DNA: TGTGCCAGCAGCTTTCGGCAGGGGGGAAATCAGCCCCAGCATTTT. The encoded protein is CASSFRQGGNQPQHF.

The chain combines TRBV6-2 or TRBV6-3 with TRBJ1-6; perhaps TRBD1 as D (5 bases). Trimming pared 0 bases from V and 7 bases from J, leaving 7 bases between. Germline loops: CDR1 MNHEY, CDR2 SVGEGT. The CDR3 runs 14 residues. The DNA of the CDR3 is TGTGCCAGCAGTTACTCGGGGCCCAATTCACCCCTCCACTTT. This sequence encodes CASSYSGPNSPLHF.

V gene TRBV11-3 combines with J gene TRBJ1-4; D not resolved. In germline, CDR1 is SGHNT, CDR2 YENEEA. V lost 1 base and J lost 7, with 4 bases in between. This CDR3 spans 12 amino acids. DNA of the CDR3: TGTGCCAGCAGCTTAGTGGCTGAAAAACTGTTTTTT. As protein: CASSLVAEKLFF.

The V gene is TRBV28, the J gene TRBJ1-4, with D maybe TRBD1 (6 bases). Germline CDR1 is MDHEN and CDR2 is SYDVKM. The CDR3 contains 15 residues. Trimming cost V 6 bases and J 0 bases, with 11 bases left between them. CDR3 coding DNA: TGTGCCAGCAGCTCCAGGGGCACAACTAATGAAAAACTGTTTTTT. This codes for CASSSRGTTNEKLFF.

This clone appeared once. J is TRBJ2-7 and V is TRBV27; weak D call: TRBD1 (6 bases). Germline CDR1 and CDR2: MNHEY and SMNVEV (reference sequence). V lost 2 bases and J 0 bases, leaving 11 bases between the germline ends. The CDR3 contains 15 residues. This CDR3 is CASSLAGVISYEQYF. DNA for the CDR3: TGTGCCAGCAGTTTAGCAGGGGTCATCTCCTACGAGCAGTACTTC.

This rearrangement joins TRBV21-1 to TRBJ1-2. TRBV21-1 is shown as a pseudogene. CDR3 size: 15 residues. In nucleotides, the CDR3 is TGTGCCAGCAGCAAATCCCACCGCCCCCGGGGTGGCTACACCTTC. Its translation: CASSKSHRPRGGYTF.

The rearrangement joins TRBV7-9 to TRBJ2-3, with 11 bases aligning to TRBD2. From germline, CDR1 is SEHNR and CDR2 FQNEAQ (reference sequence). The CDR3 contains 16 residues. V lost 3 bases and J lost 5; bases outside the gene matches: 7. The CDR3 here is CASSFPLAGGLDTQYF. The CDR3, as DNA: TGTGCCAGCAGCTTTCCCCTAGCGGGGGGATTAGATACGCAGTATTTT.

The chain recombines TRBV2 with TRBJ2-6, with TRBD2 as a possible D gene (5 bases). This CDR3 spans 17 amino acids. Germline lookup yields CDR1 SNHLY and CDR2 FYNNEI. V lost 1 base and J lost 0, with 10 bases in between. The CDR3 DNA follows: TGTGCCAGCAGTGAAGGAGGGTATCGCTCTGGGGCCAACGTCCTGACTTTC. This translates into CASSEGGYRSGANVLTF.